This T cell receptor (beta chain) was recorded in a study of blood T cell repertoires in COVID-19. Study details: Material from acute and convalescent COVID-19 was sourced from the United States, Italy and Spain.

The germline V gene has CDR1 SSHAT and CDR2 FNYEAQ (reference sequence). CDR3 length: 18 residues. On this clone: Its ends do not fully match the called genes, so a read error is possible.

Original processing notes: Scientists estimated how many nucleated cells there were by amplifying reference gene primers. Measured with immunoSEQ multiplex PCR; TCRdb has only the in-frame clones, and not every one. For V, J and clone size, that table is used; D and trimming come from the DNA. The table lists more than 9,500 clones, approximately 89% of them singletons. The clonotype comes from a human donor in a cohort sampled during active COVID-19. Sequencing was performed on peripheral blood. This rearrangement joins TRBV7-7 to TRBJ2-1; 12 bases match TRBD2. The CDR3 reads CASSLAGPGTSGRNEQFF. CDR3 DNA sequence: TGTGCTAGCAGCTTAGCGGGTCCCGGGACTAGCGGGCGTAATGAGCAGTTCTTC.